These 27 T cell receptor beta chains came from one sample sequenced in a study of T cell responses to AZD1222 COVID-19 vaccine. Sequencing used immunoSEQ multiplex PCR; TCRdb keeps in-frame clones, though not all of them. Among 250,000 to 300,000 clones, almost 95% were seen once, and the ten largest hold approximately 0.52%. The source was peripheral blood, collected 28 days after the second AZD1222 dose. These receptors all come from an adult who received the AZD1222 COVID-19 vaccine.

This clone was recorded a few times. The chain recombines TRBV21-1 with TRBJ2-7; the listed D gene, TRBD2, was not tested against the DNA. TRBV21-1 is an annotated pseudogene. This CDR3 has 14 residues. CDR3 DNA sequence: TGTGCCAGCGAGGGAAGTCCGGCCCTCGACGAGCAGTACTTC. Amino acid sequence: CASEGSPALDEQYF.

The CDR3 loop is CASSQRGIGGTEAFF. The CDR3 DNA follows: TGTGCCAGCAGCCAACGAGGCATTGGGGGCACTGAAGCTTTCTTT. This chain uses TRBV3-1 (or the pseudogene TRBV3-2) with TRBJ1-1; D perhaps matches TRBD1 (5 bases). Between the trimmed V and J ends, which lost 2 bases and 4 bases, there was a span of 14 bases. CDR3 length: 15 amino acids. Germline V gene lookup returns CDR1 LGHDT and CDR2 YNNKEL (reference sequence).

This clone was detected only once. The chain recombines TRBV30 with TRBJ2-1, with 14 bases that match TRBD2. The CDR3 consists of 15 residues. V lost 4 bases, J lost 9 bases, and 8 bases stayed unmatched. Looked up from germline, CDR1 is GTSNPN and CDR2 is SVGIG (reference sequence). This CDR3 reads CAWTPGTSGRIEQFF. CDR3 coding DNA: TGTGCCTGGACCCCCGGGACTAGCGGGAGAATTGAGCAGTTCTTC. The full variable domain, with the rest looked up from reference TRBV30 and TRBJ2-1, is SQTIHQWPATLVQPVGSPLSLECTVEGTSNPNLYWYRQAAGRGLQLLFYSVGIGQISSEVPQNLSASRPQDRQFILSSKKLLLSDSGFYLCAWTPGTSGRIEQFFGPGTRLTVL.

The count of this clone is one. V and J are TRBV28 and TRBJ1-4; D not certain. Trimming left V 4 bases short and J 7 bases short, with 13 bases between. The CDR3 contains 14 residues. Germline V gene data show CDR1 as MDHEN and CDR2 as SYDVKM. CDR3 sequence: CASSSPSAGEKLFF. The CDR3 DNA follows: TGTGCCAGCAGTTCCCCTTCGGCTGGTGAAAAACTGTTTTTT.

The chain is built from TRBV7-2 and TRBJ2-3, with D possibly TRBD1 on 6 matching bases. Germline V CDR1 and CDR2: SGHTA, FQGNSA. The CDR3 runs to 13 residues. The V and J ends lost 4 bases and 1 base respectively, with 6 bases between them. CDR3 amino acids: CASSWGRTDTQYF. Written as DNA, the CDR3 is TGTGCCAGCAGCTGGGGGCGCACAGATACGCAGTATTTT.

The rearrangement links TRBV11-2 to TRBJ2-7, with D unclear. Germline V gene lookup returns CDR1 SGHAT and CDR2 FQNNGV. The length of the CDR3 is 14 residues. The V gene lost 1 base and the J gene lost 0 bases, with 7 bases spanning the gap. In DNA, the CDR3 is TGTGCCAGCAGCTTAGTGGTGGTCTCCTACGAGCAGTACTTC. This sequence encodes CASSLVVVSYEQYF.

This clone was picked up one time. This rearrangement joins TRBV9 to TRBJ2-1; D ambiguous. CDR3 length: 14 amino acids. Trimming shortened V by 0 bases and J by 5 bases, and 9 bases separated the two germline ends. Germline CDR1 reads SGDLS; CDR2 reads YYNGEE. CDR3 sequence: CASSVGPRDNEQFF. The CDR3 coding sequence is TGTGCCAGCAGCGTAGGTCCCCGGGACAATGAGCAGTTCTTC.

The chain has TRBV7-8 and TRBJ2-7; the D call may be TRBD1 or TRBD2 (5 bases each). The CDR3 has 13 residues. CDR1 and CDR2 from the germline V gene are SGHVS and FQNEAQ. Trimming shortened V by 1 base and J by 7 bases, and 11 bases separated the two germline ends. This CDR3 is CASSLGGQGEQYF. The CDR3 DNA is TGTGCCAGCAGCTTAGGAGGGCAGGGAGAGCAGTACTTC.

This clone appeared a single time. The chain uses TRBV9 and TRBJ1-1, with a weak D call TRBD1 (6 bases). CDR3 size: 15 residues. Trimming took off 1 base at V and 0 bases at J, with 10 bases between the two ends. The germline CDR1 and CDR2 sequences are SGDLS and YYNGEE. The chain's CDR3 is CASSVQDRLNTEAFF. CDR3 bases: TGTGCCAGCAGCGTACAGGACAGATTGAACACTGAAGCTTTCTTT.

The chain has TRBV2 and TRBJ1-1; possibly TRBD1 for D (5 bases). Trimming removed 4 bases at V and 9 bases at J, with 15 bases between. Germline V lookup: CDR1 SNHLY, CDR2 FYNNEI. The CDR3 length is 13 residues. CDR3 bases: TGTGCCAGCAGTGTGTCAGGGTCCGTAAAAGCTTTCTTT. Amino acids: CASSVSGSVKAFF.

The chain is built from TRBV7-2 and TRBJ1-1; D ambiguous. With 3 bases removed from V and 5 bases from J, the gap between germline ends came to 10 bases. This CDR3 region has 13 residues. Germline V CDR1 and CDR2: SGHTA, FQGNSA. In DNA, the CDR3 is TGTGCCAGCAGCTTCGAGCCGAGGACTGAAGCTTTCTTT. It yields the protein CASSFEPRTEAFF.

The chain couples TRBV5-4 to TRBJ2-7, with 9 bases fitting TRBD1. Looked up from germline, CDR1 is SGHNT and CDR2 is YYREEE (reference sequence). The J segment lost 5 bases and the V segment lost 2 bases, leaving 5 bases of the junction unmatched. CDR3 length: 14 residues. The CDR3 nucleotides are TGTGCCAGCAGCTTCGACAGGGGGAGGAACGAGCAGTACTTC. Translated, it gives CASSFDRGRNEQYF.

V usage is TRBV19 and J usage is TRBJ2-7; tentative D call: TRBD1 (5 bases). The CDR3 is made up of 14 amino acids. CDR1 and CDR2 from the germline V gene are LNHDA and SQIVND (reference sequence). With 3 bases removed from V and 3 bases from J, the gap between germline ends came to 12 bases. CDR3 protein: CASSMGQDSYEQYF. As DNA, the CDR3 is TGTGCCAGTAGTATGGGGCAGGATAGCTACGAGCAGTACTTC.

A few counts support this clone. The V call is TRBV20-1, the J call TRBJ1-5; possible D gene TRBD1, 6 bases. CDR1 is DFQATT and CDR2 is SNEGSKA in the germline V gene (reference sequence). Trimming pared 3 bases from V and 5 bases from J, leaving 26 bases between. The CDR3 covers 18 residues. CDR3 sequence reads: CSASSAGRGLLNHQPQHF. CDR3 DNA: TGCAGTGCTAGTTCGGCGGGCAGGGGATTGCTTAACCATCAGCCCCAGCATTTT.

The chain carries TRBV4-3 and TRBJ1-1; D is uncertain. From germline, CDR1 is LGHNA and CDR2 YSLEER. The V end lost 1 base, the J end lost 3 bases, and 9 bases lay between the germline ends. This CDR3 has 14 residues. The CDR3 loop is CASSQVEGDTEAFF. In DNA, the CDR3 is TGCGCCAGCAGCCAAGTCGAGGGTGACACTGAAGCTTTCTTT.

V and J are TRBV15 and TRBJ2-2; D may correspond to TRBD1 or TRBD2 (5 bases each). Germline V gene lookup returns CDR1 LNHNV and CDR2 YYDKDF (reference sequence). V lost 8 bases to trimming and J lost 4 bases, with 14 bases between them. The CDR3 runs to 14 residues. The CDR3 protein is CATGEQGGTGELFF. The CDR3 DNA is TGTGCCACCGGGGAGCAGGGCGGCACCGGGGAGCTGTTTTTT.

This chain joins TRBV29-1 and TRBJ2-1; possible D gene TRBD2, 5 bases. The CDR3 loop spans 15 amino acids. V lost 3 bases and J lost 14, with 26 bases in between. CDR1 is SQVTM and CDR2 is ANQGSEA in the germline V gene. The CDR3: CSVDRSGSGLSLEFF. In DNA, the CDR3 is TGCAGCGTTGACCGGTCGGGGAGCGGTCTCTCACTGGAGTTCTTC.

The genes are TRBV6-5 and TRBJ1-1; D is unresolved. Germline assignment: CDR1 MNHEY and CDR2 SVGAGI. The CDR3 consists of 14 residues. V was shortened by 0 bases and J by 1 base, with 6 bases between the two germline ends. CDR3 in amino acids: CASSYSGWNTEAFF. The CDR3 nucleotides are TGTGCCAGCAGTTACTCGGGATGGAACACTGAAGCTTTCTTT.

This sequence joins TRBV10-1 and TRBJ1-5; D is unresolved. CDR1 and CDR2 (germline): WNHNN, SYGVQD (reference sequence). Between the trimmed V and J ends, which lost 8 bases and 1 base, there was a span of 12 bases. CDR3 length equals 14 residues. For the CDR3, the DNA is TGCGCCAGCCTTCGGCGGATCAGCAATCAGCCCCAGCATTTT. Encoded protein: CASLRRISNQPQHF.

The rearrangement uses TRBV27 and TRBJ1-6, with D perhaps matching TRBD1 (6 bases). The CDR3 extends over 14 amino acids. Trimming removed 4 bases from V and 6 bases from J, with 10 bases in between. The germline gives CDR1 MNHEY, CDR2 SMNVEV (reference sequence). CDR3 nucleotides: TGTGCCAGCAGTTGGGGGCAGGGTAATTCACCCCTCCACTTT. Its translation: CASSWGQGNSPLHF.

In this sample, this clone turned up a few times. This chain joins TRBV24-1 and TRBJ1-2, with 8 bases that match TRBD1. The CDR3 extends over 14 amino acids. The germline gives CDR1 KGHDR, CDR2 SFDVKD. The junction had 9 bases not matched to a gene; V was cut back by 4 bases and J by 9 bases. CDR3 loop: CATSDPGQGVSYTF. The CDR3 coding sequence is TGTGCCACCAGTGACCCCGGACAGGGCGTGAGCTACACCTTC.

This clone was observed a single time. The V call is TRBV5-1, the J call TRBJ2-5; no clear D. The length of the CDR3 is 13 residues. With 4 bases removed from V and 5 bases from J, the gap between germline ends came to 12 bases. Germline CDR1 is SGHRS and CDR2 is YFSETQ. The CDR3 bases are TGCGCCAGCAGCCCCACTCCGGAGGAGACCCAGTACTTC. Protein product: CASSPTPEETQYF.

The chain has TRBV10-3 and TRBJ1-3, with D perhaps matching TRBD1 (5 bases). With 2 bases removed from V and 5 bases from J, the gap between germline ends came to 10 bases. CDR3 length equals 14 residues. Germline CDR1 ENHRY, CDR2 SYGVKD. The CDR3 region has the DNA TGTGCCATCAGTGAGAGCAGGGAACGAAACACCATATATTTT. Its translation: CAISESRERNTIYF.

This clone occurred once. The chain couples TRBV29-1 to TRBJ1-2, with D uncertain. The CDR3 extends over 14 amino acids. Germline CDR1 is SQVTM and CDR2 is ANQGSEA. V shed 0 bases and J shed 8 bases, with 16 bases lying between them. The CDR3 region has the DNA TGCAGCGTTGAAGATCGGCCGATCAGGCGGGGCTACACCTTC. It translates to CSVEDRPIRRGYTF.

The chain links TRBV2 to TRBJ1-5; 9 positions agree with TRBD1. The CDR3 contains 14 residues. CDR1 and CDR2 from the germline V gene are SNHLY and FYNNEI. The trim removed 7 bases at V and 7 bases at J, leaving 8 bases unmatched. The CDR3 sequence is CASNSGTGWQPQHF. The CDR3 nucleotides are TGTGCCAGCAATTCCGGGACAGGGTGGCAGCCCCAGCATTTT.

The V and J genes are TRBV28 and TRBJ2-7, with 8 bases identical to TRBD2. CDR1 and CDR2 from the germline V gene are MDHEN and SYDVKM. Trimming at V came to 7 bases and at J to 2 bases, leaving 13 bases not matched to a gene. This CDR3 is 16 amino acids long. Here the CDR3 DNA reads TGTGCCAGCACCCGGGCGAGCGGGAGTGCCCCCTACGAGCAGTACTTC. It specifies CASTRASGSAPYEQYF.

The gene calls are TRBV29-1 and TRBJ2-7, with 8 bases lining up with TRBD2. The CDR3 loop spans 12 amino acids. Losses at the gene ends were 7 bases for V and 5 bases for J; bases not matched to a gene: 7. Germline V gives CDR1 SQVTM, CDR2 ANQGSEA. CDR3: CSGRREGHEQYF. CDR3 coding DNA: TGCAGCGGACGTCGGGAGGGCCACGAGCAGTACTTC.